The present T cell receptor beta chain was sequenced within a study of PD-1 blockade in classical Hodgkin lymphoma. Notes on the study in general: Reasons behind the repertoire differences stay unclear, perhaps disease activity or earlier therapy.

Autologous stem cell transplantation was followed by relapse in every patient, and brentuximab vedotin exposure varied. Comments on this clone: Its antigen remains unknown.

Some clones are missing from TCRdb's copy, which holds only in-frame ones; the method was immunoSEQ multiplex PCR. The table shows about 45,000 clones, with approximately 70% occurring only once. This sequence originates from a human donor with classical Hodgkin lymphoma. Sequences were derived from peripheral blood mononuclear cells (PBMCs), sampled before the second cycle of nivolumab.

The CDR3 nucleotides are TGTGCCATCTCACAGGAATTCGAGACCCAGTACTTC. Translated, it gives CAISQEFETQYF. The chain couples TRBV6-5 to TRBJ2-5; D is perhaps TRBD1 (5 bases). The V gene's germline CDR1 is MNHEY and CDR2 SVGAGI. Trimming cost V 10 bases and J 5 bases, with 14 bases left between them. CDR3 size: 12 residues.